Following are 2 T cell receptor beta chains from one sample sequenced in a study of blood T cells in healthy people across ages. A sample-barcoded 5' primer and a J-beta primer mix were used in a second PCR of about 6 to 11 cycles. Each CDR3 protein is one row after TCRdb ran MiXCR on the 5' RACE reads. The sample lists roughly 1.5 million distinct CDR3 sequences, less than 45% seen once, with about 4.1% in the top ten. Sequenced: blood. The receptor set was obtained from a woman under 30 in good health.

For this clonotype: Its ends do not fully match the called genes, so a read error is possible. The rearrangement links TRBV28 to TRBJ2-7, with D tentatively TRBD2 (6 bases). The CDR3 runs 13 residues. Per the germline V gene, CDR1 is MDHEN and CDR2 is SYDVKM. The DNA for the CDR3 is TGTGTCAGCAGCCCGGGACTGCACTACGAGCAGTACTTC. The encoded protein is CVSSPGLHYEQYF.

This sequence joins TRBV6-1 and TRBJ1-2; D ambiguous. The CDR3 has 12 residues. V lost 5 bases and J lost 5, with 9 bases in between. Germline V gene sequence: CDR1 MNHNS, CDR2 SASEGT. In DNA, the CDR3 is TGTGCCAGCAGTCCCTTTGGGTATGGCTACACCTTC. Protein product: CASSPFGYGYTF.